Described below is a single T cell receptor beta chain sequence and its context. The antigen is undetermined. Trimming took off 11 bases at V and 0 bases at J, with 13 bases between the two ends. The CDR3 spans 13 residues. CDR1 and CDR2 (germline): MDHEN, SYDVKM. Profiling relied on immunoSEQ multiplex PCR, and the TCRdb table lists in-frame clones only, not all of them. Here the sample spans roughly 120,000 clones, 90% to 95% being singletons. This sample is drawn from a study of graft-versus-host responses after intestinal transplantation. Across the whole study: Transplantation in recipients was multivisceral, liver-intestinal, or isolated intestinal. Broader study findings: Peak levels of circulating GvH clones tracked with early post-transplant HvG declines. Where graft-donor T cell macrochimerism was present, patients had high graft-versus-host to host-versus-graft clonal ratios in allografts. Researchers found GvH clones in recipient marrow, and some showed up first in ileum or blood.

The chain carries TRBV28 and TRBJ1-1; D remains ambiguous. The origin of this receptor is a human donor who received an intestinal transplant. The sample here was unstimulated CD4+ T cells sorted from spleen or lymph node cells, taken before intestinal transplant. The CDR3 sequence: CASSSAVNTEAFF. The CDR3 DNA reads TGTGCCTCTTCCTCGGCGGTGAACACTGAAGCTTTCTTT.